These 30 T cell receptor beta chains share one sample of origin, sequenced in a study of molecular identifiers for immune sequencing clone quantification. TCRdb used MiXCR to reprocess the PCR reads, holding one entry per CDR3 protein. This table holds about 65,000 distinct CDR3 sequences, roughly 20% found once. Sequencing was done on a sample of naive CD8+ T cells from blood, with Jurkat cell RNA spiked in. Subset: FACS-sorted CD8+CD4-CCR7+CD45RA+ naive T cells. These receptors all stem from a human donor in good health. Some libraries in this study had Jurkat cell RNA spiked in.

This clonotype was picked up many times. This chain connects TRBV4-1 to TRBJ2-1; 8 bases are shared with TRBD1. This CDR3 spans 16 amino acids. Germline V CDR1 and CDR2: MGHRA, YSYEKL. V lost 3 bases and J lost 8; bases outside the gene matches: 12. The chain's CDR3 is CASSHFVGQAVDEQFF. The CDR3 DNA reads TGCGCCAGCAGCCACTTCGTGGGACAGGCTGTCGATGAGCAGTTCTTC.

This clonotype was counted ten times or more. CDR3 residues: CASSLAGVRDTQYF. In DNA form, the CDR3 reads TGCGCCAGCAGCTTAGCGGGAGTTAGAGATACGCAGTATTTT. The rearrangement joins TRBV10-2 to TRBJ2-3; the match to TRBD2 covers 9 bases. J gave up 5 bases and V 6 bases, and 6 bases lay outside the gene matches. This CDR3 has 14 residues. Germline CDR1 and CDR2: WSHSY and SAAADI.

This clonotype has ten or more counts. The chain links TRBV9 to TRBJ1-1, with D uncertain. The germline V and J ends were trimmed by 3 bases and 7 bases, with 13 bases remaining between them. CDR1 and CDR2 from the germline V gene are SGDLS and YYNGEE. The CDR3 has 13 residues. CDR3 protein: CASSALPGSEAFF. For the CDR3, the DNA is TGTGCCAGCAGCGCCCTTCCCGGGAGTGAAGCTTTCTTT.

Many counts were recorded for this clonotype. CDR3 residues: CASSQPITQPTGYTDTQYF. The CDR3 coding sequence is TGTGCCAGCAGCCAACCCATAACCCAGCCTACCGGTTACACAGATACGCAGTATTTT. The chain links TRBV4-2 to TRBJ2-3, with D unclear. V was pared by 2 bases and J by 2 bases, with 23 bases between. In germline, CDR1 is LGHNA, CDR2 YNFKEQ. The CDR3 extends over 19 amino acids.

Many counts were recorded for this clonotype. CDR3: CSVADRAETQYF. The CDR3 DNA reads TGCAGCGTAGCGGACAGGGCGGAGACCCAGTACTTC. The genes are TRBV29-1 and TRBJ2-5, with 8 nucleotides matching TRBD1. This CDR3 has 12 amino acids. Germline lookup yields CDR1 SQVTM and CDR2 ANQGSEA. V trimming: 6 bases; J trimming: 5 bases; junction bases outside the gene matches: 5. The variable domain in full, completed from reference TRBV29-1 and TRBJ2-5, reads SAVISQKPSRDICQRGTSLTIQCQVDSQVTMMFWYRQQPGQSLTLIATANQGSEATYESGFVIDKFPISRPNLTFSTLTVSNMSPEDSSIYLCSVADRAETQYFGPGTRLLVL.

This clonotype was counted at least ten times. This chain joins TRBV20-1 and TRBJ1-1, with D uncertain. The CDR3 runs to 13 residues. Germline V gene sequence: CDR1 DFQATT, CDR2 SNEGSKA (reference sequence). V was shortened by 0 bases and J by 1 base, with 6 bases between the two germline ends. DNA of the CDR3: TGCAGTGCTAGAGATCCCGCGAACACTGAAGCTTTCTTT. Translated: CSARDPANTEAFF.

The sample holds many counts of this clonotype. The chain joins TRBV7-9 to TRBJ2-3; TRBD2 matches 12 bases. The CDR3 contains 18 residues. The germline gives CDR1 SEHNR, CDR2 FQNEAQ (reference sequence). Trimming cost V 2 bases and J 5 bases; bases outside gene matches: 11. The CDR3 nucleotides are TGTGCCAGCAGCTTACCCGCAAGACTAGCGGGAGTGGGAGATACGCAGTATTTT. As protein: CASSLPARLAGVGDTQYF.

This clonotype was counted at least ten times. The rearrangement uses TRBV7-9 and TRBJ1-3; D is ambiguous. V was clipped by 5 bases and J by 3 bases, with 5 bases between them. The germline V gene encodes CDR1 SEHNR and CDR2 FQNEAQ (reference sequence). There are 12 residues in the CDR3. For the CDR3, the DNA is TGTGCCAGCAGCCCCGATGGAAACACCATATATTTT. This codes for CASSPDGNTIYF. Full variable domain (missing parts from reference TRBV7-9 and TRBJ1-3): DTGVSQNPRHKITKRGQNVTFRCDPISEHNRLYWYRQTLGQGPEFLTYFQNEAQLEKSRLLSDRFSAERPKGSFSTLEIQRTEQGDSAMYLCASSPDGNTIYFGEGSWLTVV.

This clonotype was found many times. The chain recombines TRBV12-3 or TRBV12-4 with TRBJ2-3; D may be TRBD2 (6 bases). The CDR3 loop spans 14 amino acids. V lost 5 bases and J 0 bases, leaving 9 bases between the germline ends. The CDR3 DNA sequence: TGTGCCAGCAGTCTCCTAGCGAGCACAGATACGCAGTATTTT. This encodes CASSLLASTDTQYF.

The V gene is TRBV5-5, the J gene TRBJ2-1; possible D gene TRBD1, 6 bases. V lost 4 bases, J lost 2 bases, and 13 bases lay in between. Per germline, CDR1 SGHKS and CDR2 YYEKEE (reference sequence). This CDR3 is built from 15 residues. The CDR3 sequence: CASSPEDSTYNEQFF. CDR3 DNA sequence: TGTGCCAGCAGCCCCGAGGACAGCACCTACAATGAGCAGTTCTTC.

A word on this clonotype: No conserved phenylalanine or tryptophan is present at the end of the CDR3, so a read error is the likely explanation. This chain joins TRBV20-1 and TRBJ2-1; 7 positions match TRBD2. The CDR3 totals 15 residues. The germline CDR1 and CDR2 sequences are DFQATT and SNEGSKA (reference sequence). V was clipped by 3 bases and J by 2 bases; unmatched bases: 7. The CDR3 loop is CSASFVAGAYNEQFL. The CDR3 DNA reads TGCAGTGCTAGTTTCGTGGCGGGAGCCTACAATGAGCAGTTCCTC.

This clonotype was picked up a small number of times. The rearrangement links TRBV27 to TRBJ1-1; tentatively, D is TRBD1 (5 bases). Trimming stripped 2 bases from V and 4 bases from J, with 11 bases between. This CDR3 is built from 14 residues. In germline, CDR1 is MNHEY, CDR2 SMNVEV (reference sequence). CDR3 sequence reads: CASSLVGGGTEAFF. CDR3 DNA: TGTGCCAGCAGTTTAGTGGGGGGAGGCACTGAAGCTTTCTTT.

As for this clonotype: A much larger clone lies a single base off, so this may be a read error. The CDR3 region is CASSLYAGGSYNGQFF. The CDR3 DNA follows: TGTGCCAGCAGCTTATATGCGGGAGGTTCCTACAATGGGCAGTTCTTC. This chain connects TRBV11-2 to TRBJ2-1, with 8 positions matching TRBD2. Germline loops: CDR1 SGHAT, CDR2 FQNNGV. CDR3 size: 16 residues.

The J gene is TRBJ2-7, the V gene TRBV10-3, with D possibly being TRBD2 (6 bases). The germline V gene encodes CDR1 ENHRY and CDR2 SYGVKD. The CDR3 runs 13 residues. V shed 8 bases and J shed 7 bases, with 18 bases lying between them. The CDR3 nucleotides read TGTGCCATCGGTGCGGGACTCTCACTGGAGCAGTACTTC. Amino acids: CAIGAGLSLEQYF.

This clonotype came up many times. The chain has TRBV4-1 and TRBJ1-1; D gene unclear. Per the germline V gene, CDR1 is MGHRA and CDR2 is YSYEKL. This CDR3 spans 13 amino acids. Trimming took off 3 bases at V and 6 bases at J, with 11 bases between the two ends. The CDR3 here is CASSHEGYAEAFF. CDR3 nucleotides: TGCGCCAGCAGCCACGAAGGGTACGCTGAAGCTTTCTTT.

This chain links TRBV5-6 with TRBJ1-4; TRBD1 is a possible D gene (5 bases). Trimming removed 3 bases from V and 6 bases from J, with 9 bases in between. The V gene's germline CDR1 is SGHDT and CDR2 YYEEEE. The CDR3 spans 13 residues. CDR3 DNA: TGTGCCAGCAGCTCGGCGGGGGATGAAAAACTGTTTTTT. Translation gives CASSSAGDEKLFF.

The chain employs TRBV27 and TRBJ2-3, with D possibly being TRBD2 (5 bases). V lost 5 bases and J lost 8, with 14 bases in between. The CDR3 totals 13 residues. The germline CDR1 and CDR2 sequences are MNHEY and SMNVEV (reference sequence). CDR3: CASSPGLSSTQYF. In DNA form, the CDR3 reads TGTGCCAGCAGTCCAGGACTGAGCTCTACGCAGTATTTT.

The chain couples TRBV4-1 to TRBJ2-7; D is uncertain. CDR1 and CDR2 (germline): MGHRA, YSYEKL. CDR3 length: 14 amino acids. The V end was cut by 1 base, the J end by 1 base, with 8 bases between. CDR3 sequence: CASSQVMTSYEQYF. DNA of the CDR3: TGCGCCAGCAGCCAAGTGATGACTTCCTACGAGCAGTACTTC.

This clonotype was counted many times. The chain employs TRBV11-2 and TRBJ2-7, with 7 bases aligning to TRBD1. The CDR3 totals 13 residues. From germline, CDR1 is SGHAT and CDR2 FQNNGV. Germline trimming cut 5 bases from V and 4 bases from J; bases unmatched to any gene: 5. The CDR3 spells CASSGGQLYEQYF. CDR3 coding DNA: TGTGCCAGCAGCGGGGGACAGCTTTACGAGCAGTACTTC.

Worth noting for this clonotype: A much larger clone is a single base away; this may be a read error. This rearrangement joins TRBV7-2 to TRBJ1-4; TRBD1 is a possible D gene (6 bases). CDR1 is SGHTA and CDR2 is FQGNSA in the germline V gene. This CDR3 has 17 residues. CDR3 bases: TGTGCCAGCAGCTTAACCGACAGGCTAAGGGCTAATAAAAAACTGTTTTTT. Residues: CASSLTDRLRANKKLFF.

Concerning this clonotype: A much larger clone differs from this one at a single base, so this may be a read error. V is TRBV28 and J is TRBJ1-5; 8 bases line up with TRBD1. Germline V gene lookup returns CDR1 MDHEN and CDR2 SYDVKM. The CDR3 has 18 amino acids. V lost 4 bases and J lost 5; bases outside the gene matches: 16. The CDR3 spells CASSSRTTGVFLDQPQHF. CDR3 coding DNA: TGTGCCAGCAGTTCAAGAACGACAGGGGTTTTTCTCGATCAGCCCCAGCATTTT. Based on the CDR3 plus reference TRBV28 and TRBJ1-5, the full variable domain is DVKVTQSSRYLVKRTGEKVFLECVQDMDHENMFWYRQDPGLGLRLIYFSYDVKMKEKGDIPEGYSVSREKKERFSLILESASTNQTSMYLCASSSRTTGVFLDQPQHFGDGTRLSIL.

At least ten counts were recorded for this clonotype. The CDR3 is CATSDRDRGRTGELFF. The CDR3 nucleotides are TGTGCCACCAGTGACAGGGACAGGGGACGAACCGGGGAGCTGTTTTTT. This sequence joins TRBV24-1 and TRBJ2-2; TRBD1 matches 10 bases. J was trimmed by 5 bases and V by 4 bases; bases with no gene match: 6. Germline-derived CDR1 and CDR2 are KGHDR and SFDVKD. This CDR3 comprises 16 residues.

This clonotype was seen many times. The chain combines TRBV7-2 with TRBJ2-1; D remains ambiguous. The germline V gene encodes CDR1 SGHTA and CDR2 FQGNSA. V was trimmed by 1 base and J by 7 bases, leaving 5 bases between them. This CDR3 has 12 amino acids. CDR3: CASSLDQNEQFF. Here the CDR3 DNA reads TGTGCCAGCAGCTTAGACCAAAATGAGCAGTTCTTC.

This clonotype was observed many times. The rearrangement uses TRBV4-1 and TRBJ2-1, with 7 bases aligning to TRBD1. The CDR3 has 16 residues. With V trimmed by 2 bases and J by 4 bases, 8 bases remained unmatched. Germline CDR1 is MGHRA and CDR2 is YSYEKL. CDR3 in amino acids: CASSQRDSQIYNEQFF. The CDR3, as DNA: TGCGCCAGCAGCCAAAGGGACAGTCAAATATACAATGAGCAGTTCTTC.

This chain uses TRBV30 with TRBJ2-1, with a tentative D call TRBD2 (6 bases). This CDR3 comprises 15 residues. The V end lost 1 base, the J end lost 8 bases, and 18 bases lay between the germline ends. Per germline, CDR1 GTSNPN and CDR2 SVGIG (reference sequence). The CDR3 spells CAWSGRELLIYEQFF. CDR3 nucleotide sequence: TGTGCCTGGAGTGGTCGGGAGCTCCTGATTTATGAGCAGTTCTTC.

This clonotype was picked up many times. The chain has TRBV11-2 and TRBJ2-1, with TRBD1 identical over 7 bases. The trim removed 2 bases at V and 5 bases at J, leaving 9 bases unmatched. This CDR3 is 16 amino acids long. Germline-derived CDR1 and CDR2 are SGHAT and FQNNGV. The CDR3 DNA reads as TGTGCCAGCAGCTTACTTACCGGGACAGTTAACAATGAGCAGTTCTTC. It encodes CASSLLTGTVNNEQFF.

Concerning this clonotype: A much more abundant neighbour one base away suggests this may be a read error. V is TRBV5-1 and J is TRBJ2-7; D is unclear. Trimming removed 0 bases from V and 2 bases from J, with 12 bases in between. Per the germline V gene, CDR1 is SGHRS and CDR2 is YFSETQ. This CDR3 is built from 15 residues. The CDR3 reads CASSLDAISTYEQYF. The CDR3 DNA sequence: TGCGCCAGCAGCTTGGATGCGATAAGTACCTACGAGCAGTACTTC.

V and J are TRBV25-1 and TRBJ1-2; a weak D match, TRBD1 (6 bases). V was cut by 6 bases and J by 7 bases, with 9 bases left in between. The CDR3 spans 11 residues. Germline assignment: CDR1 MGHDK and CDR2 SYGVNS. The CDR3 sequence: CASRTGFGYTF. CDR3 bases: TGTGCCAGCAGGACAGGTTTTGGCTACACCTTC.

This clonotype came up many times. V gene TRBV4-2 combines with J gene TRBJ2-2; D possibly corresponds to TRBD2 (5 bases). Germline-derived CDR1 and CDR2 are LGHNA and YNFKEQ. The CDR3 totals 16 residues. The V and J ends lost 0 bases and 0 bases respectively, with 8 bases between them. The CDR3 loop is CASSQEADANTGELFF. For the CDR3, the DNA is TGTGCCAGCAGCCAAGAAGCGGACGCGAACACCGGGGAGCTGTTTTTT.

Details on this clonotype: Sequence at one end of the junction differs from germline and may be a read error. The V gene is TRBV18, the J gene TRBJ2-2; D is uncertain. The germline V gene encodes CDR1 KGHSH and CDR2 LQKENI. The CDR3 covers 13 residues. As DNA, the CDR3 is TGTGCCAGCTCACCACCAAACACCAGGGAGCTGTTTTTT. It yields the protein CASSPPNTRELFF.